The 25 T cell receptor beta chains below all came from one sample that was sequenced in a study of vaccination and CD4 T cells after COVID-19. One entry per CDR3 protein results from TCRdb running MiXCR on the PCR reads. The sample records about 15,000 distinct CDR3 sequences, 66% being singletons. The sequencing used CD4+ T cells from blood, collected after SARS-CoV-2 vaccination. Receptors originate from a human donor who had recovered from COVID-19.

J is TRBJ2-6 and V is TRBV7-8; D perhaps matches TRBD2 (6 bases). This CDR3 comprises 15 residues. The germline V gene encodes CDR1 SGHVS and CDR2 FQNEAQ. Trimming removed 7 bases from V and 4 bases from J, with 14 bases in between. The CDR3 region is CASTRRGSGANVLTF. CDR3 DNA sequence: TGTGCCAGCACCCGACGGGGGTCCGGGGCCAACGTCCTGACTTTC.

V usage is TRBV20-1 and J usage is TRBJ1-1; tentatively, D is TRBD1 (5 bases). Germline loops: CDR1 DFQATT, CDR2 SNEGSKA (reference sequence). The CDR3 covers 15 residues. Trimming removed 6 bases from V and 1 base from J, with 18 bases in between. CDR3 DNA: TGCAGTGCAATCGCATCCGGGGCGTGGAACACTGAAGCTTTCTTT. This gives the protein CSAIASGAWNTEAFF.

The rearrangement joins TRBV20-1 to TRBJ1-6, with D maybe TRBD1 (5 bases). Germline V gene sequence: CDR1 DFQATT, CDR2 SNEGSKA (reference sequence). The CDR3 is 12 residues long. V gave up 3 bases and J gave up 8 bases, with 8 bases separating them. The CDR3: CSARGGDSPLHF. DNA for the CDR3: TGCAGTGCTAGGGGGGGGGATTCACCCCTCCACTTT.

The CDR3 here is CASSQDPMNTEAFF. In DNA form, the CDR3 reads TGTGCCAGCAGCCAAGATCCCATGAACACTGAAGCTTTCTTT. The J gene is TRBJ1-1, the V gene TRBV14; no clear D gene. The V gene's germline CDR1 is SGHDN and CDR2 FVKESK. The CDR3 contains 14 residues. Trimming stripped 0 bases from V and 0 bases from J, with 5 bases between.

The chain links TRBV6-1 to TRBJ1-5, with D maybe TRBD1 (6 bases). V lost 1 base to trimming and J lost 1 base, with 11 bases between them. Germline CDR1 is MNHNS and CDR2 is SASEGT. The CDR3 consists of 16 residues. In nucleotides, the CDR3 is TGTGCCAGCAGTGAAGGCGGGGGGCAGAGCAATCAGCCCCAGCATTTT. Translated: CASSEGGGQSNQPQHF.

This chain links TRBV6-1 with TRBJ2-3, with D unresolved. Germline CDR1 MNHNS, CDR2 SASEGT. V was trimmed by 6 bases and J by 2 bases, leaving 12 bases between them. This CDR3 contains 14 residues. This chain's CDR3 is CASRRGGLTDTQYF. The CDR3 nucleotides read TGTGCCAGCAGGCGTGGCGGCCTCACAGATACGCAGTATTTT.

This clonotype was seen a handful of times. V usage is TRBV6-5 and J usage is TRBJ2-3; D is ambiguous. This CDR3 comprises 14 residues. Trimming removed 2 bases at V and 4 bases at J, with 10 bases between. In germline, CDR1 is MNHEY, CDR2 SVGAGI. The CDR3 DNA sequence: TGTGCCAGCAGTTACATCGGAGTATCAGATACGCAGTATTTT. This translates into CASSYIGVSDTQYF.

This chain uses TRBV24-1 with TRBJ2-2; possible D gene TRBD1, 5 bases. Germline-derived CDR1 and CDR2 are KGHDR and SFDVKD. This CDR3 is built from 15 residues. V lost 6 bases, J lost 0 bases, and 10 bases lay in between. Here the CDR3 reads CATSPDKANTGELFF. The DNA for the CDR3 is TGTGCCACCAGTCCGGACAAAGCGAACACCGGGGAGCTGTTTTTT.

The V and J genes are TRBV12-1 and TRBJ2-4; TRBD2 reflects the table's D call only, with no check against the DNA. TRBV12-1 is a listed pseudogene. The CDR3 sequence is 22 residues long. The CDR3 sequence: CASSFASGGLAGSKDQENIQYF. In nucleotides, the CDR3 is TGTGCCAGCAGCTTTGCCTCGGGCGGCCTAGCGGGAAGTAAGGATCAGGAAAACATTCAGTACTTC.

As DNA, the CDR3 is TGCGCCAGCAGCTCGTGGCAGAGGGACAAGTCATCCTACGAGCAGTACTTC. Its translation: CASSSWQRDKSSYEQYF. The chain uses TRBV5-1 and TRBJ2-7, with TRBD1 as a possible D gene (6 bases). Germline V gives CDR1 SGHRS, CDR2 YFSETQ. The CDR3 has 17 amino acids. The germline V and J ends were trimmed by 3 bases and 1 base, with 20 bases remaining between them.

The chain joins TRBV7-9 to TRBJ1-6; TRBD1 might be the D (5 bases). Germline V gene sequence: CDR1 SEHNR, CDR2 FQNEAQ (reference sequence). This CDR3 is 15 amino acids long. V was trimmed by 4 bases and J by 10 bases, leaving 17 bases between them. The CDR3 is CASSSLGHVGSPLHF. The CDR3 nucleotides are TGTGCCAGCAGCTCCCTCGGACACGTTGGCTCACCCCTCCACTTT.

The chain uses TRBV24-1 and TRBJ2-2, with no clear D. CDR1 KGHDR and CDR2 SFDVKD come from the germline V gene. V shed 5 bases and J shed 4 bases, with 7 bases lying between them. This CDR3 spans 13 amino acids. The DNA for the CDR3 is TGTGCCACCAGTGGAACGAGCACCGGGGAGCTGTTTTTT. Translation: CATSGTSTGELFF.

This clonotype was seen more than once but under ten times. The chain employs TRBV2 and TRBJ1-4; possibly TRBD1 for D (5 bases). CDR1 SNHLY and CDR2 FYNNEI come from the germline V gene. The CDR3 loop spans 16 amino acids. With 5 bases removed from V and 7 bases from J, the gap between germline ends came to 20 bases. The CDR3 nucleotides read TGTGCCAGCAGTCTACGTCGGGGCAGGGAGAGTGAAAAACTGTTTTTT. It specifies CASSLRRGRESEKLFF.

The gene calls are TRBV7-3 and TRBJ2-1; a possible D gene is TRBD2 (6 bases). In germline, CDR1 is SGHTA, CDR2 FQGTGA. V lost 3 bases and J 0 bases, leaving 12 bases between the germline ends. This CDR3 contains 16 residues. CDR3 residues: CASSLTWGGSYNEQFF. The CDR3 DNA reads as TGTGCCAGCAGCTTGACCTGGGGAGGCTCCTACAATGAGCAGTTCTTC.

This clonotype was counted a single time. The genes are TRBV14 and TRBJ1-1; 7 nucleotides align to TRBD1. The CDR3 length is 18 residues. The trim removed 1 base at V and 0 bases at J, leaving 11 bases unmatched. Germline CDR1 SGHDN, CDR2 FVKESK. DNA of the CDR3: TGTGCCAGCAGCCAAGTTTCATTCACAGGGGCTCTGAACACTGAAGCTTTCTTT. This translates into CASSQVSFTGALNTEAFF.

This clonotype was detected only a few times. The rearrangement links TRBV20-1 to TRBJ1-6; D remains unclear. The CDR3 runs to 14 residues. Germline V gene sequence: CDR1 DFQATT, CDR2 SNEGSKA (reference sequence). Trimming shortened V by 0 bases and J by 7 bases, and 10 bases separated the two germline ends. DNA of the CDR3: TGCAGTGCTAGAGATGGCTGGTCGAATTCACCCCTCCACTTT. This encodes CSARDGWSNSPLHF.

This rearrangement joins TRBV20-1 to TRBJ2-7, with unresolved D. With 0 bases removed from V and 7 bases from J, the gap between germline ends came to 22 bases. The CDR3 is 16 residues long. Germline V gene lookup returns CDR1 DFQATT and CDR2 SNEGSKA (reference sequence). The CDR3 spells CSARDFLNPAMWEQYF. Written as DNA, the CDR3 is TGCAGTGCTAGAGACTTCTTAAACCCCGCCATGTGGGAGCAGTACTTC.

This clonotype was observed once. This chain joins TRBV30 and TRBJ2-2, with D hard to call. The V end lost 3 bases, the J end lost 2 bases, and 10 bases lay between the germline ends. CDR1 is GTSNPN, CDR2 SVGIG, per germline (reference sequence). This CDR3 comprises 14 residues. The CDR3, as DNA: TGTGCCTGGAGGCGACGGACCAACACCGGGGAGCTGTTTTTT. Amino acid sequence: CAWRRRTNTGELFF. Filled out from reference TRBV30 and TRBJ2-2, the complete variable domain reads SQTIHQWPATLVQPVGSPLSLECTVEGTSNPNLYWYRQAAGRGLQLLFYSVGIGQISSEVPQNLSASRPQDRQFILSSKKLLLSDSGFYLCAWRRRTNTGELFFGEGSRLTVL.

The V gene is TRBV20-1, the J gene TRBJ1-1; 7 nucleotides agree with TRBD1. Trimming removed 8 bases from V and 4 bases from J; junction bases left unmatched: 7. Germline CDR1 DFQATT, CDR2 SNEGSKA (reference sequence). The CDR3 runs 12 residues. Here the CDR3 DNA reads TGCAGTTCACTTTACAGGGGCACTGAAGCTTTCTTT. Amino acids: CSSLYRGTEAFF.

The chain has TRBV19 and TRBJ1-1; possible D gene TRBD1, 5 bases. This CDR3 has 16 residues. From germline, CDR1 is LNHDA and CDR2 SQIVND (reference sequence). V shed 7 bases and J shed 10 bases, with 28 bases lying between them. This chain's CDR3 is CASTHISRRSAGGAFF. In DNA, the CDR3 is TGTGCCAGTACCCATATATCACGACGGAGCGCCGGGGGAGCTTTCTTT.

The V call is TRBV25-1, the J call TRBJ1-3; D uncertain. The CDR3 totals 12 residues. Per the germline V gene, CDR1 is MGHDK and CDR2 is SYGVNS. Here the CDR3 reads CEISSSGNTIYF. In DNA form, the CDR3 reads TGTGAGATAAGCAGCTCTGGAAACACCATATATTTT.

The chain recombines TRBV29-1 with TRBJ2-3; D unclear. This CDR3 region has 11 residues. The germline V gene encodes CDR1 SQVTM and CDR2 ANQGSEA. V lost 3 bases and J 4 bases, leaving 5 bases between the germline ends. This chain's CDR3 is CSVDRADTQYF. The CDR3, as DNA: TGCAGCGTTGATCGAGCAGATACGCAGTATTTT.

In DNA, the CDR3 is TGCAGTGCTAGACCAACAGGGGAACAGACCCAGTACTTC. As protein: CSARPTGEQTQYF. The rearrangement links TRBV20-1 to TRBJ2-5, with 7 bases aligning to TRBD1. From germline, CDR1 is DFQATT and CDR2 SNEGSKA (reference sequence). The CDR3 is 13 residues long. With V trimmed by 2 bases and J by 6 bases, 6 bases remained unmatched.

The genes are TRBV19 and TRBJ1-1; D gene unclear. The CDR3 sequence is 13 residues long. Germline CDR1 and CDR2: LNHDA and SQIVND (reference sequence). Trimming cost V 3 bases and J 2 bases, with 7 bases left between them. The CDR3 region has the DNA TGTGCCAGTAGTATTTCTATAAACACTGAAGCTTTCTTT. It specifies CASSISINTEAFF.

The chain joins TRBV5-5 to TRBJ1-6; D gene unclear. Germline CDR1 is SGHKS and CDR2 is YYEKEE (reference sequence). Trimming took 2 bases from V and 5 from J, leaving 8 bases between them. The CDR3 is 14 residues long. The CDR3 DNA sequence: TGTGCCAGCAGCTTTTGGCAGAATAATTCACCCCTCCACTTT. It specifies CASSFWQNNSPLHF.